The 9 T cell receptor beta chains below come from one sample, sequenced in a study of blood T cell repertoires in COVID-19. Produced via immunoSEQ multiplex PCR; TCRdb's table is partial and in-frame only. The sample lists some 250,000 clones; approximately 88% were seen once. Material for sequencing was peripheral blood. These receptors came from a woman younger than 45 with acute or convalescent COVID-19.

The chain couples TRBV12-5 to TRBJ1-3; D is uncertain. V gave up 3 bases and J gave up 1 base, with 7 bases separating them. The length of the CDR3 is 14 residues. Germline V gives CDR1 LGHNT, CDR2 FRNRAP. The CDR3 DNA reads TGTGCTAGTGGTTTCGGAGGGTCTGGAAACACCATATATTTT. It encodes CASGFGGSGNTIYF.

The chain recombines TRBV11-3 with TRBJ2-5; D might be TRBD1 (5 bases). The ends were cut back, 9 bases at V and 2 bases at J, with 16 bases in the middle. Germline assignment: CDR1 SGHNT and CDR2 YENEEA. This CDR3 is built from 14 residues. The CDR3 region is CASSHRTTQETQYF. CDR3 DNA: TGTGCCAGTTCGCACCGGACAACACAAGAGACCCAGTACTTC.

The chain couples TRBV19 to TRBJ1-1; 9 positions agree with TRBD1. Germline CDR1 and CDR2: LNHDA and SQIVND (reference sequence). This CDR3 has 14 residues. The V gene end was trimmed by 7 bases and the J gene end by 5 bases; junction bases not matched to a gene: 8. CDR3 sequence: CASNHRGPGTEAFF. DNA for the CDR3: TGTGCCAGTAATCACAGGGGGCCGGGAACTGAAGCTTTCTTT. The full variable domain, completed using reference TRBV19 and TRBJ1-1, is DGGITQSPKYLFRKEGQNVTLSCEQNLNHDAMYWYRQDPGQGLRLIYYSQIVNDFQKGDIAEGYSVSREKKESFPLTVTSAQKNPTAFYLCASNHRGPGTEAFFGQGTRLTVV.

V usage is TRBV11-2 and J usage is TRBJ2-7, with D tentatively TRBD2 (5 bases). This CDR3 comprises 14 residues. Germline V gene data show CDR1 as SGHAT and CDR2 as FQNNGV. V was clipped by 4 bases and J by 3 bases, with 13 bases between them. CDR3 residues: CASSSRRRSYEQYF. The DNA of the CDR3 is TGTGCCAGCAGCTCTCGGAGGAGAAGCTACGAGCAGTACTTC.

This chain joins TRBV4-3 and TRBJ2-1; no clear D. V lost 2 bases and J lost 0, with 8 bases in between. CDR3 length: 15 amino acids. CDR1 and CDR2 (germline): LGHNA, YSLEER. CDR3 nucleotide sequence: TGCGCCAGCAGCCAATTACGGAGCTCCTACAATGAGCAGTTCTTC. This sequence encodes CASSQLRSSYNEQFF.

The chain has TRBV12-5 and TRBJ1-6; 7 positions agree with TRBD1. V shed 1 base, J shed 9 bases, and the junction held 3 bases outside the gene matches. CDR1 is LGHNT and CDR2 is FRNRAP in the germline V gene. There are 14 residues in the CDR3. The CDR3 bases are TGTGCTAGTGGTTTGGACAGGGGAAGTTCACCCCTCCACTTT. This sequence encodes CASGLDRGSSPLHF. The full variable domain, completed using reference TRBV12-5 and TRBJ1-6, is DARVTQTPRHKVTEMGQEVTMRCQPILGHNTVFWYRQTMMQGLELLAYFRNRAPLDDSGMPKDRFSAEMPDATLATLKIQPSEPRDSAVYFCASGLDRGSSPLHFGNGTRLTVT.

In this sample, this clone turned up a few times. The chain recombines TRBV7-3 with TRBJ1-1, with D possibly being TRBD1 (5 bases). Per germline, CDR1 SGHTA and CDR2 FQGTGA. V gave up 6 bases and J gave up 9 bases, with 17 bases separating them. The CDR3 totals 13 residues. The CDR3 nucleotides are TGTGCCAGCAGTTCTTTTCAGGGAAGTAAAGCTTTCTTT. Protein: CASSSFQGSKAFF.

The chain couples TRBV7-3 to TRBJ2-3; unclear D gene. V dropped 2 bases and J dropped 2 bases, with 11 bases sitting between them. From germline, CDR1 is SGHTA and CDR2 FQGTGA. The CDR3 consists of 15 residues. CDR3 DNA sequence: TGTGCCAGCAGCTTATCAGGTGGTCCCACAGATACGCAGTATTTT. As protein: CASSLSGGPTDTQYF.

As concerns this clone: This same CDR3 is encoded by further DNA sequences in the sample. This rearrangement joins TRBV3-1 (or the pseudogene TRBV3-2) to TRBJ1-1; D unresolved. V was pared by 6 bases and J by 1 base, with 9 bases between. The germline gives CDR1 LGHDT, CDR2 YNNKEL (reference sequence). The CDR3 is 13 amino acids. CDR3 in DNA: TGTGCCAGCAGTCAGGCGGGGAACACTGAAGCTTTCTTT. Protein sequence: CASSQAGNTEAFF.